This TCR beta chain was documented in a study of lymphopenia after photon versus proton radiotherapy. A note on this clone: Its target is not known.

The CDR3 covers 14 residues. V lost 1 base, J lost 6 bases, and 10 bases lay in between. CDR1 and CDR2 (germline): LGHNA, YNFKEQ. The repertoire was sequenced with immunoSEQ multiplex PCR; TCRdb's copy has only in-frame clones and lacks some. In the table there are 50,000 or so clones, 92% of which are singletons. The study's findings and limits: After the lymphocyte nadir, photon-treated repertoires showed oligoclonal expansion, especially of CD8+ Temra cells.

This chain links TRBV4-2 with TRBJ2-1; the D is unclear. Material: peripheral blood, obtained from a patient treated with photon-based radiotherapy. The sequence derives from a woman between 40 and 55 years old with cholangiocarcinoma. DNA of the CDR3: TGTGCCAGCAGCCAAGGCGACGGATTCAATGAGCAGTTCTTC. Residues: CASSQGDGFNEQFF.